The entry that follows covers one T cell receptor beta chain sequence. This clonotype showed up just a few times. Its antigen target is currently unknown. Per-base qualities were not stored, and no clone one base away is much larger. The data were taken from a study of CD8+CD57+ T cells in acquired aplastic anemia (dated by TCRdb to between 2017 and 2018). At the level of the whole study: Extracted DNA from sorted CD4+ and CD8+ cells averaged around 3.3 ug, ranging from 0.2 to 27.4 ug. A CD8+CD57+ expansion meant a frequency higher than the mean frequency seen in healthy subjects.

Patients chosen for sequencing had shown expansion of CD8+CD57+ cells by flow cytometry. Every patient had severe acquired aplastic anemia, diagnosed using the International Study of Aplastic Anemia and Agranulocytosis and Camitta criteria. No therapy had been received by the patients at the time of blood sampling. The study deep-sequenced TCR repertoires of sorted CD4+ and CD8+ blood T cells from severe aplastic anemia patients and healthy subjects. In the USA, patient enrollment took place under clinicaltrials.gov protocols 00001620, 01623167, 00001397, 00071045, 00081523 and 00961064. Ficoll-Paque density gradient centrifugation was used to isolate peripheral blood mononuclear cells. CD4+ and CD8+ T cells were sorted by FACS or magnetic beads before DNA extraction. Profiling of TCR beta VDJ combinations and CDR3 sequences used genomic DNA as the template. An Illumina HiSeq 2000 was the platform used for TCR repertoire sequencing. Per the original workflow: TRBV/TRBJ rearrangement plots, CDR3 size and DJ length profiles, and Simpson's diversity index were used to evaluate the repertoires. The most abundant DNA sequence in the deep sequencing data was taken as the immunodominant clone. CDR3 amino acid sequences were checked for sharing between subjects and were compared against published repertoires and the VDJdb database. TCRdb reprocessing: public reads trimmed at Q25 with fastp, clones called with MiXCR, in-frame beta chains kept. Each entry is one CDR3 protein sequence, shown with its most common DNA and genes. The V and J calls and clone size are TCRdb's, not the authors'. This sample gives around 500,000 distinct CDR3 sequences in total; under 40% of them show up just once. Jointly, the top ten make up under 0.95% of the sample.

What the work shows at the level of the full study, not this receptor alone: Fewer than 30 CD8+ CDR3 sequences were found in both patients and controls but appeared to be highly expressed in patients and within the immunodominant clones of the patients. Patients and healthy controls showed no significant difference in CD8+ Simpson's diversity (P=0.060).

Sequencing was carried out using sorted CD4+, CD8+, or CD8+CD57+ T cells (not recorded which) from PBMCs. The clonotype was recovered from a human donor with aplastic anemia.

The DNA sequence is given as TGCAGTGCTAGGACCAGCGGGTCTTTCATGAACACTGAAGCTTTCTTT. This sequence encodes CSARTSGSFMNTEAFF. In this chain, TRBV20-1 is recombined with TRBJ1-1; the D gene is not confidently resolved. The V and J ends are trimmed by 3 bases and 0 bases, leaving 17 bases between them. CDR1 is given as DFQATT and CDR2 as SNEGSKA, both from the germline V gene (reference sequence). The CDR3 holds 16 amino acids from the cysteine to the phenylalanine. This entry keeps only the CDR3 DNA: 48 bases, framed from base 1.